The 24 T cell receptor beta chains presented below share a single source sample, sequenced in a study of blood T cell repertoires in COVID-19. Assay: immunoSEQ multiplex PCR; the TCRdb copy retains only in-frame clones and omits some. The sample consists of about 220,000 clones, roughly nine tenths of them appearing once. Source material: peripheral blood. The origin of the receptors is a woman aged 45-65 years with COVID-19, enrolled during active disease.

The chain is built from TRBV29-1 and TRBJ2-1; D unclear. Trimming shortened V by 6 bases and J by 7 bases, and 7 bases separated the two germline ends. In germline, CDR1 is SQVTM, CDR2 ANQGSEA. The CDR3 runs 10 residues. The CDR3 region has the DNA TGCAGCGTCGTCGGGAATGAGCAGTTCTTC. Translating it yields CSVVGNEQFF.

V and J are TRBV19 and TRBJ1-6, with a weak D call TRBD1 (5 bases). Trimming removed 3 bases at V and 10 bases at J, with 19 bases between. Germline loops: CDR1 LNHDA, CDR2 SQIVND (reference sequence). This CDR3 comprises 16 residues. The CDR3 is CASSIQGAGKGSPLHF. The CDR3 DNA sequence: TGTGCCAGTAGTATCCAGGGCGCAGGGAAGGGCTCACCCCTCCACTTT.

The chain links TRBV5-4 to TRBJ1-6; 7 bases line up with TRBD1. The germline V gene encodes CDR1 SGHNT and CDR2 YYREEE (reference sequence). J was trimmed by 7 bases and V by 4 bases; bases with no gene match: 8. The CDR3 length is 15 residues. The CDR3 sequence: CASSQDRQGNSPLHF. Here the CDR3 DNA reads TGTGCCAGCAGCCAGGATAGACAGGGCAATTCACCCCTCCACTTT.

The V gene is TRBV6-1, the J gene TRBJ1-5; D gene ambiguous. The CDR3 has 15 amino acids. Trimming took off 3 bases at V and 1 base at J, with 10 bases between the two ends. Looked up from germline, CDR1 is MNHNS and CDR2 is SASEGT. DNA of the CDR3: TGTGCCAGCAGTGAGAACTCCCCGAGCAATCAGCCCCAGCATTTT. Encoded protein: CASSENSPSNQPQHF.

V and J are TRBV6-5 and TRBJ1-6, with unresolved D. This CDR3 is built from 12 residues. Trimming pared 6 bases from V and 11 bases from J, leaving 11 bases between. The germline V gene has CDR1 MNHEY and CDR2 SVGAGI. The CDR3 region has the DNA TGTGCCAGCAGCTCCTCTTCGGCACCCCTCCACTTT. It translates to CASSSSSAPLHF.

The rearrangement links TRBV5-1 to TRBJ2-7; a possible D gene is TRBD2 (5 bases). Germline V gene data show CDR1 as SGHRS and CDR2 as YFSETQ. The ends were cut back, 5 bases at V and 4 bases at J, with 19 bases in the middle. This CDR3 contains 15 residues. The CDR3 DNA follows: TGCGCCAGCAGGTCTCCCCCCGGGGATGGGTACGAGCAGTACGTC. Residues: CASRSPPGDGYEQYV.

The V and J genes are TRBV28 and TRBJ1-1; D call uncertain. The V gene lost 4 bases and the J gene lost 0 bases, with 9 bases spanning the gap. Germline CDR1 and CDR2: MDHEN and SYDVKM. The CDR3 covers 14 residues. Written as DNA, the CDR3 is TGTGCCAGCAGTTACGGGGTACTGAACACTGAAGCTTTCTTT. This translates into CASSYGVLNTEAFF.

This chain uses TRBV10-3 with TRBJ1-5; TRBD1 agrees at 10 bases. This CDR3 is built from 14 residues. V gave up 10 bases and J gave up 1 base; unmatched junction bases: 4. Germline lookup yields CDR1 ENHRY and CDR2 SYGVKD. In DNA form, the CDR3 reads TGTGCCACTCGGGACAGGGGAAGCAATCAGCCCCAGCATTTT. Protein product: CATRDRGSNQPQHF.

V is TRBV9 and J is TRBJ1-4; 9 positions agree with TRBD1. The CDR3 covers 16 residues. Germline CDR1 is SGDLS and CDR2 is YYNGEE. With 0 bases clipped from V and 5 bases from J, the junction kept 5 bases outside the gene matches. CDR3: CASSVGIGTGNEKLFF. CDR3 DNA sequence: TGTGCCAGCAGCGTAGGTATCGGGACAGGGAATGAAAAACTGTTTTTT.

The genes are TRBV24-1 and TRBJ1-5, with a weak D call TRBD1 (5 bases). The V gene's germline CDR1 is KGHDR and CDR2 SFDVKD. This CDR3 region has 14 residues. Trimming cost V 5 bases and J 2 bases, with 9 bases left between them. CDR3 in DNA: TGTGCCACCAGTGGTACGGGGGGCAATCAGCCCCAGCATTTT. It specifies CATSGTGGNQPQHF.

The rearrangement joins TRBV3-1 (or the pseudogene TRBV3-2) to TRBJ2-1; tentative D call: TRBD2 (6 bases). The ends were cut back, 5 bases at V and 7 bases at J, with 12 bases in the middle. Per germline, CDR1 LGHDT and CDR2 YNNKEL (reference sequence). The CDR3 has 13 residues. The CDR3: CASSSGGLNEQFF. The CDR3 region has the DNA TGTGCCAGCAGCTCCGGGGGTCTTAATGAGCAGTTCTTC.

J is TRBJ2-3 and V is TRBV19; 8 positions agree with TRBD1. CDR1 is LNHDA, CDR2 SQIVND, per germline (reference sequence). The CDR3 contains 16 residues. V was pared by 5 bases and J by 0 bases, with 7 bases of the junction left unmatched. In DNA, the CDR3 is TGTGCCAGTAGTGTCCCAGGGGGCCCTAGCACAGATACGCAGTATTTT. Protein sequence: CASSVPGGPSTDTQYF.

In DNA, the CDR3 is TGTGCCAGTAGAACAGAAACAGATACGCAGTATTTT. Translating it yields CASRTETDTQYF. This rearrangement joins TRBV19 to TRBJ2-3; D gene uncertain. The germline CDR1 and CDR2 sequences are LNHDA and SQIVND (reference sequence). The V end lost 6 bases, the J end lost 3 bases, and 7 bases lay between the germline ends. There are 12 residues in the CDR3.

The V and J genes are TRBV6-5 and TRBJ1-1; no definite D call. With 0 bases removed from V and 5 bases from J, the gap between germline ends came to 7 bases. The germline CDR1 and CDR2 sequences are MNHEY and SVGAGI. The CDR3 is made up of 13 amino acids. In DNA form, the CDR3 reads TGTGCCAGCAGTTACTCAGCGGTGACTGAAGCTTTCTTT. Amino acids: CASSYSAVTEAFF.

V and J are TRBV5-5 and TRBJ2-3; a weak D match, TRBD2 (7 bases). Trimming stripped 6 bases from V and 3 bases from J, with 14 bases between. The CDR3 runs to 14 residues. Germline lookup yields CDR1 SGHKS and CDR2 YYEKEE (reference sequence). The CDR3 DNA reads TGTGCCAGCACCGCCGAGGGGGGGACAGATACGCAGTATTTT. Amino acids: CASTAEGGTDTQYF.

The V and J genes are TRBV11-3 and TRBJ2-7, with 11 bases identical to TRBD1. CDR3 length: 14 residues. Germline loops: CDR1 SGHNT, CDR2 YENEEA. V shed 5 bases, J shed 5 bases, and the junction held 5 bases outside the gene matches. Here the CDR3 reads CASSLGQGADEQYF. As DNA, the CDR3 is TGTGCCAGCAGCCTAGGACAGGGGGCAGACGAGCAGTACTTC.

The genes are TRBV28 and TRBJ1-6; the D is unclear. Between the trimmed V and J ends, which lost 6 bases and 12 bases, there was a span of 21 bases. The CDR3 spans 15 residues. The germline CDR1 and CDR2 sequences are MDHEN and SYDVKM. Written as DNA, the CDR3 is TGTGCCAGCAGACTAGAGGCCCCAAGTCACGTACCCCTCCACTTT. It is translated as CASRLEAPSHVPLHF. The whole variable domain, remainder taken from reference TRBV28 and TRBJ1-6, is DVKVTQSSRYLVKRTGEKVFLECVQDMDHENMFWYRQDPGLGLRLIYFSYDVKMKEKGDIPEGYSVSREKKERFSLILESASTNQTSMYLCASRLEAPSHVPLHFGNGTRLTVT.

This rearrangement joins TRBV23-1 to TRBJ2-5, with D perhaps matching TRBD2 (7 bases). TRBV23-1 is designated an ORF whose function remains uncertain. The CDR3 has 16 amino acids. The germline V and J ends were trimmed by 4 bases and 2 bases, with 17 bases remaining between them. The CDR3 loop reads CASSLFSGGAQETQYF. CDR3 nucleotides: TGCGCCAGCAGTCTTTTCTCGGGGGGCGCTCAAGAGACCCAGTACTTC.

This chain uses TRBV3-1 (or the pseudogene TRBV3-2) with TRBJ2-7; 7 nucleotides align to TRBD1. The CDR3 is 14 amino acids. Per germline, CDR1 LGHDT and CDR2 YNNKEL (reference sequence). The V segment lost 4 bases and the J segment 0 bases; nucleotides outside the gene matches: 3. The CDR3 region has the DNA TGTGCCAGCAGCCCTCGGGACAGCTCCTACGAGCAGTACTTC. It yields the protein CASSPRDSSYEQYF.

The chain couples TRBV5-1 to TRBJ2-6; 7 bases fit TRBD1. V was clipped by 2 bases and J by 0 bases; unmatched bases: 5. CDR1 is SGHRS and CDR2 is YFSETQ in the germline V gene. The CDR3 spans 17 residues. CDR3: CASSLYTGASGANVLTF. In DNA, the CDR3 is TGCGCCAGCAGCTTATACACAGGGGCCTCTGGGGCCAACGTCCTGACTTTC.

The chain uses TRBV29-1 and TRBJ2-2, with TRBD1 identical over 10 bases. The V and J ends lost 2 bases and 0 bases, in that order; junction bases with no gene match: 12. The length of the CDR3 is 19 residues. Germline CDR1 is SQVTM and CDR2 is ANQGSEA. The CDR3 DNA sequence: TGCAGCGTTGAACCCCTTGGGACAGGGGAAATCCCGAACACCGGGGAGCTGTTTTTT. It translates to CSVEPLGTGEIPNTGELFF.

The chain uses TRBV27 and TRBJ1-2, with a tentative D call TRBD1 (5 bases). From germline, CDR1 is MNHEY and CDR2 SMNVEV (reference sequence). V lost 2 bases and J 4 bases, leaving 8 bases between the germline ends. The CDR3 is 13 residues long. The CDR3 loop is CASSLDGGYGYTF. The DNA for the CDR3 is TGTGCCAGCAGTTTAGACGGGGGCTATGGCTACACCTTC.

The rearrangement joins TRBV4-1 to TRBJ2-7, with 8 bases that match TRBD1. J lost 2 bases, V lost 0 bases, and 3 bases had no gene match. CDR1 is MGHRA and CDR2 is YSYEKL in the germline V gene. This CDR3 spans 15 amino acids. The CDR3: CASSQEAQGAYEQYF. For the CDR3, the DNA is TGCGCCAGCAGCCAAGAAGCACAGGGGGCCTACGAGCAGTACTTC.

V is TRBV10-3 and J is TRBJ1-5, with 7 bases identical to TRBD1. This CDR3 has 17 residues. Trimming removed 2 bases from V and 0 bases from J; junction bases left unmatched: 7. Germline CDR1 reads ENHRY; CDR2 reads SYGVKD. CDR3 loop: CAISEGGGPYSNQPQHF. In nucleotides, the CDR3 is TGTGCCATCAGTGAGGGAGGGGGCCCATATAGCAATCAGCCCCAGCATTTT.